The next 25 T cell receptor beta chains were all read from a single sample in a study of memory CD4+ T cells and cytomegalovirus serostatus. Libraries were prepared by immunoSEQ multiplex PCR; TCRdb keeps only in-frame clonotypes and omits some of them. The data hold about 38,000 clones, with 79% observed a single time. The sort gate was single viable CD3+CD4+CD8-CD45RO+ cells for memory CD4+ T cells. The sequencing input was memory CD4+ T cells from blood. The receptors originated from an adult in good health and CMV-seropositive.

The chain is built from TRBV7-2 and TRBJ2-7; D is perhaps TRBD2 (5 bases). The CDR3 spans 14 residues. The germline V gene has CDR1 SGHTA and CDR2 FQGNSA. Trimming left V 3 bases short and J 3 bases short, with 12 bases between. The CDR3 spells CASSLGGSIYEQYF. The CDR3 nucleotides read TGTGCCAGCAGCTTGGGTGGGAGCATCTACGAGCAGTACTTC.

This sequence joins TRBV5-5 and TRBJ1-5; D is undetermined. This CDR3 is 13 amino acids long. V was shortened by 4 bases and J by 3 bases, with 8 bases between the two germline ends. From germline, CDR1 is SGHKS and CDR2 YYEKEE (reference sequence). CDR3 residues: CASSPQHNQPQHF. The CDR3, as DNA: TGTGCCAGCAGCCCCCAGCACAATCAGCCCCAGCATTTT.

J is TRBJ1-1 and V is TRBV7-2; TRBD1 is a possible D gene (6 bases). The CDR3 covers 14 residues. Germline loops: CDR1 SGHTA, CDR2 FQGNSA. The V end was cut by 0 bases, the J end by 11 bases, with 16 bases between. CDR3 sequence: CASSLAVHRAVAFF. CDR3 coding DNA: TGTGCCAGCAGCTTAGCGGTTCACAGGGCTGTGGCTTTCTTT.

The V call is TRBV28, the J call TRBJ2-4; 10 nucleotides align to TRBD2. V shed 5 bases, J shed 3 bases, and the junction held 7 bases outside the gene matches. The CDR3 spans 16 residues. Looked up from germline, CDR1 is MDHEN and CDR2 is SYDVKM. The DNA for the CDR3 is TGTGCCAGCAGTCAACCACTAGCGGGACTCAAAAACATTCAGTACTTC. It specifies CASSQPLAGLKNIQYF. Filled out from reference TRBV28 and TRBJ2-4, the complete variable domain reads DVKVTQSSRYLVKRTGEKVFLECVQDMDHENMFWYRQDPGLGLRLIYFSYDVKMKEKGDIPEGYSVSREKKERFSLILESASTNQTSMYLCASSQPLAGLKNIQYFGAGTRLSVL.

The J gene is TRBJ1-4, the V gene TRBV19; D not certain. This CDR3 comprises 16 residues. Between the trimmed V and J ends, which lost 2 bases and 8 bases, there was a span of 18 bases. Per germline, CDR1 LNHDA and CDR2 SQIVND (reference sequence). CDR3 nucleotide sequence: TGTGCCAGTAGTATAATCAGCGGGGTAACTGGGGAAAAACTGTTTTTT. As protein: CASSIISGVTGEKLFF.

By proportion, this clone is medium-sized. The rearrangement uses TRBV18 and TRBJ2-7, with TRBD1 identical over 8 bases. V shed 4 bases, J shed 6 bases, and the junction held 2 bases outside the gene matches. The CDR3 covers 12 residues. Germline CDR1 and CDR2: KGHSH and LQKENI. CDR3 DNA sequence: TGTGCCAGCTCACTCGGACAGGGCGAGCAGTACTTC. This sequence encodes CASSLGQGEQYF. Combining the CDR3 with reference TRBV18 and TRBJ2-7 gives the whole variable domain NAGVMQNPRHLVRRRGQEARLRCSPMKGHSHVYWYRQLPEEGLKFMVYLQKENIIDESGMPKERFSAEFPKEGPSILRIQQVVRGDSAAYFCASSLGQGEQYFGPGTRLTVT.

The CDR3 loop is CASRPRDSDEQYF. For the CDR3, the DNA is TGTGCCAGCCGCCCTCGGGATTCGGACGAGCAGTACTTC. The V gene is TRBV6-5, the J gene TRBJ2-7, with D possibly being TRBD2 (5 bases). V was cut by 8 bases and J by 5 bases, with 16 bases left in between. The CDR3 sequence is 13 residues long. Per the germline V gene, CDR1 is MNHEY and CDR2 is SVGAGI.

V is TRBV5-6 and J is TRBJ2-1; possibly TRBD2 for D (5 bases). This CDR3 contains 13 residues. The V gene lost 4 bases and the J gene lost 4 bases, with 9 bases spanning the gap. CDR1 SGHDT and CDR2 YYEEEE come from the germline V gene. CDR3 in amino acids: CASSPGGYNEQFF. In nucleotides, the CDR3 is TGTGCCAGCAGCCCGGGCGGGTACAATGAGCAGTTCTTC.

V and J are TRBV7-9 and TRBJ2-7, with TRBD2 as a possible D gene (6 bases). V lost 5 bases and J lost 3, with 17 bases in between. CDR3 size: 15 residues. Germline V gives CDR1 SEHNR, CDR2 FQNEAQ (reference sequence). The CDR3 loop is CASSGGWGPRYEQYF. The CDR3 region has the DNA TGTGCCAGCAGCGGGGGGTGGGGACCGCGCTACGAGCAGTACTTC.

V gene TRBV29-1 combines with J gene TRBJ1-1; unclear D gene. There are 15 residues in the CDR3. Looked up from germline, CDR1 is SQVTM and CDR2 is ANQGSEA. V was cut by 4 bases and J by 5 bases, with 20 bases left in between. CDR3 bases: TGCAGCGTTGCGACGTCAGGCGTTTTCGGTACTGAAGCTTTCTTT. It encodes CSVATSGVFGTEAFF.

The chain is built from TRBV20-1 and TRBJ2-1, with D possibly matching TRBD2 (5 bases). This CDR3 is 11 amino acids long. The germline V gene encodes CDR1 DFQATT and CDR2 SNEGSKA (reference sequence). CDR3 nucleotide sequence: TGCTGCGGGCAGATCAACAATGAGCAGTTCTTC. This translates into CCGQINNEQFF.

J is TRBJ2-5 and V is TRBV29-1; no reliable D call. Per germline, CDR1 SQVTM and CDR2 ANQGSEA. CDR3 length: 15 amino acids. Trimming left V 5 bases short and J 1 base short, with 17 bases between. The CDR3 reads CSVPRVGSPQETQYF. Written as DNA, the CDR3 is TGCAGCGTTCCTAGGGTCGGTTCACCCCAAGAGACCCAGTACTTC.

The chain employs TRBV11-2 and TRBJ1-1; 7 nucleotides line up with TRBD1. The germline V gene has CDR1 SGHAT and CDR2 FQNNGV. The V and J ends lost 1 base and 4 bases, in that order; junction bases with no gene match: 6. The CDR3 length is 15 residues. This chain's CDR3 is CASSLVRGLGTEAFF. The DNA of the CDR3 is TGTGCCAGCAGCTTAGTGAGGGGGCTCGGCACTGAAGCTTTCTTT.

The chain is built from TRBV2 and TRBJ2-2; D perhaps matches TRBD2 (5 bases). V lost 6 bases to trimming and J lost 2 bases, with 10 bases between them. The germline V gene has CDR1 SNHLY and CDR2 FYNNEI. This CDR3 spans 14 amino acids. CDR3 sequence reads: CASRRAVNTGELFF. The CDR3 DNA sequence: TGTGCCAGCAGGCGGGCAGTCAACACCGGGGAGCTGTTTTTT.

This sequence joins TRBV27 and TRBJ2-5, with 8 bases aligning to TRBD2. Germline V CDR1 and CDR2: MNHEY, SMNVEV (reference sequence). The CDR3 consists of 15 residues. Losses at the gene ends were 6 bases for V and 5 bases for J; bases not matched to a gene: 11. The CDR3, as DNA: TGTGCCAGCAGCCGCACGGGACTAGGGGTTGAGACCCAGTACTTC. It encodes CASSRTGLGVETQYF.

The genes are TRBV6-5 and TRBJ2-6; no firm D call. V was cut by 5 bases and J by 0 bases, with 8 bases left in between. Germline V gene data show CDR1 as MNHEY and CDR2 as SVGAGI. CDR3 length: 15 residues. CDR3 loop: CASSRGSSGANVLTF. CDR3 DNA sequence: TGTGCCAGCAGTCGCGGCAGCTCTGGGGCCAACGTCCTGACTTTC.

The genes are TRBV29-1 and TRBJ1-5; TRBD1 aligns across 7 bases. This CDR3 region has 14 residues. Trimming cost V 4 bases and J 3 bases; bases outside gene matches: 6. Germline V gene lookup returns CDR1 SQVTM and CDR2 ANQGSEA. The DNA of the CDR3 is TGCAGCGTTGGACAGGGAGACCTCAATCAGCCCCAGCATTTT. The encoded protein is CSVGQGDLNQPQHF.

The chain has TRBV7-8 and TRBJ2-5, with D possibly being TRBD2 (7 bases). From germline, CDR1 is SGHVS and CDR2 FQNEAQ. This CDR3 is built from 14 residues. The V end was cut by 5 bases, the J end by 5 bases, with 15 bases between. CDR3 DNA sequence: TGTGCCAGCAGCACGGGACCGGGGGGCGAGACCCAGTACTTC. It specifies CASSTGPGGETQYF.

CDR3 loop: CASSRQRGRTDTQYF. The CDR3, as DNA: TGTGCCAGCAGCCGCCAGCGGGGGCGCACAGATACGCAGTATTTT. The rearrangement joins TRBV14 to TRBJ2-3; 8 positions agree with TRBD2. V shed 4 bases and J 1 base; nucleotides not matched to a gene: 4. Per the germline V gene, CDR1 is SGHDN and CDR2 is FVKESK. The length of the CDR3 is 15 residues.

The V and J genes are TRBV5-1 and TRBJ1-3; 7 nucleotides line up with TRBD1. Germline V lookup: CDR1 SGHRS, CDR2 YFSETQ. The CDR3 totals 16 residues. V lost 0 bases to trimming and J lost 0 bases; unmatched junction nucleotides: 3. The DNA of the CDR3 is TGCGCCAGCAGCTTGGGGGACAGCTACTCTGGAAACACCATATATTTT. This sequence encodes CASSLGDSYSGNTIYF.

The chain has TRBV5-6 and TRBJ2-2; no reliable D call. Per germline, CDR1 SGHDT and CDR2 YYEEEE. The CDR3 consists of 11 residues. Trimming removed 4 bases from V and 5 bases from J, with 3 bases in between. CDR3 amino acids: CASSITGELFF. The DNA for the CDR3 is TGTGCCAGCAGCATTACCGGGGAGCTGTTTTTT.

The chain carries TRBV5-1 and TRBJ1-1; 8 bases line up with TRBD1. Trimming at V came to 5 bases and at J to 2 bases, leaving 5 bases not matched to a gene. The CDR3 has 14 amino acids. Germline CDR1 is SGHRS and CDR2 is YFSETQ. The CDR3 reads CASRLGTGNTEAFF. The DNA of the CDR3 is TGCGCCAGCAGGCTAGGGACAGGAAACACTGAAGCTTTCTTT.

The chain couples TRBV28 to TRBJ2-5; D gene unclear. Trimming took 3 bases from V and 1 from J, leaving 18 bases between them. This CDR3 comprises 17 residues. CDR1 is MDHEN, CDR2 SYDVKM, per germline. CDR3 DNA sequence: TGTGCCAGCAGTTTTGGCGCCCAGCAACCTAGCCAAGAGACCCAGTACTTC. Translation: CASSFGAQQPSQETQYF.

The V call is TRBV20-1, the J call TRBJ1-1; no clear D gene. CDR1 and CDR2 from the germline V gene are DFQATT and SNEGSKA (reference sequence). Trimming cost V 7 bases and J 7 bases, with 13 bases left between them. CDR3 length: 11 amino acids. The CDR3 nucleotides read TGCAGTGGCCCAGACAAAGGTGAAGCTTTCTTT. Protein product: CSGPDKGEAFF.

The chain is built from TRBV18 and TRBJ2-3, with 9 bases aligning to TRBD2. The CDR3 loop spans 15 amino acids. Germline-derived CDR1 and CDR2 are KGHSH and LQKENI. Trimming removed 3 bases from V and 2 bases from J; junction bases left unmatched: 3. CDR3 region: CASSPIAGDTDTQYF. The CDR3 DNA reads as TGTGCCAGCTCACCGATAGCGGGAGACACAGATACGCAGTATTTT.